This T cell receptor (beta chain) stems from a study of shared clonotypes between healthy human individuals. Clones were read by immunoSEQ multiplex PCR, and TCRdb kept only the in-frame ones, dropping some. The data show some 1,400,000 clones, with 96% seen just once and approximately 1.1% held by the top ten. In this sample, this clone turned up once. Germline loops: CDR1 SGDLS, CDR2 YYNGEE. CDR3 size: 16 residues. The V and J ends lost 0 bases and 5 bases, in that order; junction bases with no gene match: 8. The sequence was collected from a man under 40 in good health. Sequences were obtained from naive CD4+ T cells sorted from blood. Subset of the sample: CD45RA+ positively selected. The chain links TRBV9 to TRBJ2-7; TRBD2 agrees at 10 bases. CDR3: CASSVEGSGRAHEQYF. For the CDR3, the DNA is TGTGCCAGCAGCGTAGAGGGGAGCGGGAGGGCCCACGAGCAGTACTTC.